This is a list of T cell receptor beta chains from one sample in a study of OX40 agonist ivuxolimab in advanced cancers. The repertoire was sequenced with immunoSEQ multiplex PCR; TCRdb's copy has only in-frame clones and lacks some. Among about 61,000 clones, less than 90% were seen once, and the ten largest hold roughly 3.4%. Sample: CD4+ or CD8+ T cells sorted from blood, taken in a trial of the OX40 agonist ivuxolimab. All receptors come from an adult with an advanced solid tumor such as melanoma, head and neck, liver or kidney cancer. The CDR3 runs from the conserved cysteine through the conserved F or W. A D gene is named only where the DNA matches it firmly. Clone sizes are given selectively: once, few, many, or a class where the clone is expanded.

TRBJ2-4 | . | TRBV2 | . | TGTGCCAGCATCCGGGACACCAAAAACATTCAGTACTTC | CASIRDTKNIQYF
TRBJ2-1 | few | TRBV18 | TRBD2 | TGTGCCAGCTCCCCTCCGGGGGGCTCCTACAATGAGCAGTTCTTC | CASSPPGGSYNEQFF
TRBJ1-2 | once | TRBV7-9 | TRBD1 | TGTGCCAGCAGCTCAACCGCAGGGACAGGGGGCCTCTATGGCTACACCTTC | CASSSTAGTGGLYGYTF
TRBJ2-5 | . | TRBV4-1 | . | TGCGCCAGCAGCCAAGAAGAGACCCAGTACTTC | CASSQEETQYF
TRBJ2-3 | few | TRBV19 | . | TGTGCCAGTAGTATAGGGAGTCTAGCTTCTGGAGATACGCAGTATTTT | CASSIGSLASGDTQYF
TRBJ1-6 | . | TRBV5-5 | TRBD1 | TGTGCCAGCAGTCTCAGCAGGGGGATAAATTCACCCCTCCACTTT | CASSLSRGINSPLHF
TRBJ1-1 | . | TRBV7-9 | . | TGTGCCAGCAGCTTAGTAGAGAACACTGAAGCTTTCTTT | CASSLVENTEAFF
TRBJ1-3 | . | TRBV7-2 | . | TGTGCCAGCAGCTTATATCAAGGCTCTGGAAACACCATATATTTT | CASSLYQGSGNTIYF
TRBJ1-5 | . | TRBV27 | . | TGTGCCAGCAGGAGGACGGGGAGCAATCAGCCCCAGCATTTT | CASRRTGSNQPQHF
TRBJ2-7 | . | TRBV14 | . | TGTGCCAGCAGCCCTTCTGGCTACGAGCAGTACTTC | CASSPSGYEQYF
TRBJ2-7 | . | TRBV7-2 | . | TGTGCCAGCAGCCTCACAGGGACATCCTACGAGCAGTACTTC | CASSLTGTSYEQYF
TRBJ2-2 | . | TRBV10-3 | . | TGTGCCATCAGTACCCCCACAGGGACCGGGGAGCTGTTTTTT | CAISTPTGTGELFF
TRBJ2-2 | . | TRBV2 | TRBD2 | TGTGCCAGCAACAGCGGGGGGCCATACACCGGGGAGCTGTTTTTT | CASNSGGPYTGELFF
TRBJ1-2 | . | TRBV6-5 | . | TGTGCCAGCAGCCCTGCCCGTGTCTATGGCTACACCTTC | CASSPARVYGYTF
TRBJ1-3 | few | TRBV10-3 | TRBD1 | TGTGCCATCGCGGGACAGACTTTCGGAAACACCATATATTTT | CAIAGQTFGNTIYF
TRBJ1-4 | . | TRBV4-1 | . | TGCGCCAGCAGCCAACATGGCGGGCAGAAACTGTTTTTT | CASSQHGGQKLFF
TRBJ1-5 | . | TRBV2 | . | TGTGCCAGTGCGGGGGGGGCTGGCAATCAGCCCCAGCATTTT | CASAGGAGNQPQHF
TRBJ1-2 | . | TRBV19 | . | TGTGCCAGTAGCCTTAAGACAGCCCCATTCTATGGCTACACCTTC | CASSLKTAPFYGYTF
TRBJ1-5 | . | TRBV7-9 | . | TGTGCCAGCAGCTTAGACTCAGGTCAGCCCCAGCATTTT | CASSLDSGQPQHF
TRBJ2-5 | . | TRBV7-2 | . | TGTGCCAGCAGCCGTAACCGGGAACAAGAGACCCAGTACTTC | CASSRNREQETQYF
TRBJ2-5 | . | TRBV27 | . | TGTGCCAGCAGTACGGGGCCCGCACGGGAGACCCAGTACTTC | CASSTGPARETQYF
TRBJ1-1 | few | TRBV7-3 | . | TGTGCCAGCAGCTTAGTAGGGAGGAACACTGAAGCTTTCTTT | CASSLVGRNTEAFF
TRBJ1-6 | . | TRBV28 | TRBD1 | TGTGCCAGCAGAGGGGACAGGGGACCCAATTCACCCCTCCACTTT | CASRGDRGPNSPLHF
TRBJ2-3 | . | TRBV18 | TRBD1 | TGTGCCAGCTCACCACAGGGGGCGCCGACAGATACGCAGTATTTT | CASSPQGAPTDTQYF
TRBJ2-7 | . | TRBV28 | TRBD1 | TGTGCCATCACACGACAGGGGTTGGAGCAGTACTTC | CAITRQGLEQYF
TRBJ1-1 | . | TRBV11-2 | . | TGTGCCAGCACCCCCTCCTACGGTGCTTTCTTT | CASTPSYGAFF
TRBJ2-3 | few | TRBV5-1 | . | TGCGCCAGCAGCTTGGAGTGGGATACGCAGTATTTT | CASSLEWDTQYF
TRBJ1-3 | . | TRBV19 | . | TGTGCCAGTAGGGACGTACAGGGCAAGACTGGAAACACCATATATTTT | CASRDVQGKTGNTIYF
TRBJ2-1 | . | TRBV11-3 | . | TGTGCCAGCAGCCTGGGCGGGTCCTACAATGAGCAGTTCTTC | CASSLGGSYNEQFF
TRBJ2-2 | . | TRBV7-8 | . | TGTGCCAGCCTCGGGACTGGTGATTACACCGGGGAGCTGTTTTTT | CASLGTGDYTGELFF
TRBJ1-2 | . | TRBV19 | . | TGTGCCAGTAGTATCGAAGGAGGAGCTATTGGCTACACCTTC | CASSIEGGAIGYTF
TRBJ2-5 | . | TRBV28 | TRBD2 | TGTGCCAGCAGGCCAGCGGGGGGGCGTTTTGAGACCCAGTACTTC | CASRPAGGRFETQYF